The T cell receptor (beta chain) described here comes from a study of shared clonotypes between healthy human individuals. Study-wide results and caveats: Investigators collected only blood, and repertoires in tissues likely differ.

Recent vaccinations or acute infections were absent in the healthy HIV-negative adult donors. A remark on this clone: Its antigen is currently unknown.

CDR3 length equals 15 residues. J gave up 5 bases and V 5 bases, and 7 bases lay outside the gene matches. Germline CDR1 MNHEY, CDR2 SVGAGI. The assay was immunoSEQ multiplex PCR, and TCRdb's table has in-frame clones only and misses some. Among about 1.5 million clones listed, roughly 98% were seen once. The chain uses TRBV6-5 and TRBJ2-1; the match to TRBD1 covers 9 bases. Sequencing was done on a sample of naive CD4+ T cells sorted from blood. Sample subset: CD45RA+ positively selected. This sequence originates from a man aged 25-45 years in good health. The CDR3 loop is CASSLSGTGNNEQFF. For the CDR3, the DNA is TGTGCCAGCAGTCTATCCGGGACAGGGAACAATGAGCAGTTCTTC.